This T cell receptor beta chain comes out of a study of blood T cell repertoires in COVID-19. About the research overall: Spain, Italy and the United States supplied samples that represented acute and convalescent COVID-19.

V was trimmed by 5 bases and J by 8 bases, leaving 20 bases between them. Germline V gene data show CDR1 as SGHRS and CDR2 as YFSETQ. CDR3 length equals 15 residues. The data were produced by immunoSEQ multiplex PCR, yet TCRdb's version contains in-frame clones alone and is incomplete. The profile shows about 180,000 clones, approximately 89% of them singletons. The specimen was PBMCs or T cells enriched from blood (not recorded which). The clonotype was recovered from a woman in her thirties or forties with acute COVID-19. The chain carries TRBV5-1 and TRBJ2-1; TRBD2 is a possible D gene (6 bases). The CDR3 is CASRRDSQGWDEQFF. The CDR3 coding sequence is TGCGCCAGCAGACGGGACTCCCAGGGCTGGGATGAGCAGTTCTTC.